The rows below give T cell receptor beta chains drawn from one sample of a study of blood T cell repertoires in COVID-19. TCRdb's table, derived via immunoSEQ multiplex PCR, lists solely in-frame clones and lacks some. The data hold approximately 26,000 clones, with almost 95% observed a single time. Material for sequencing was peripheral blood. The receptors originated from a human donor in a cohort sampled during active COVID-19. The CDR3 runs from the conserved cysteine through the conserved F or W. A D gene is named only where the DNA matches it firmly. Some rows mark clone size as missing; the rest say once, few, many or name a class of expanded clone.

>once|TRBJ2-5|TRBV7-9|TRBD2
TGTGCCAGCAGCCTAGCGGGGGGGCCTGAAGAGACCCAGTACTTC
CASSLAGGPEETQYF
>.|TRBJ2-2|TRBV5-4|TRBD2
TGTGCCAGCAGTACAAGCGGGACGATAACCGGGGAGCTGTTTTTT
CASSTSGTITGELFF
>.|TRBJ1-5|TRBV6-5|.
TGTGCCAGCAGCCTGAAGCATAGCAATCAGCCCCAGCATTTT
CASSLKHSNQPQHF
>.|TRBJ2-7|TRBV13|.
TGTGCCAGCAGCTTACGTGGAGGGGACGAGCAGTACTTC
CASSLRGGDEQYF
>.|TRBJ2-1|TRBV5-4|.
TGTGCCAGCAGCCGCGGCGGGAACAATGAGCAGTTCTTC
CASSRGGNNEQFF
>.|TRBJ2-2|TRBV30|TRBD2
TGTGCCTGGAGCCCGGGGGCGGGAGGTGGGGAGCTGTTTTTT
CAWSPGAGGGELFF
>.|TRBJ1-6|TRBV19|TRBD1
TGTGCCAGTAGTTCCCAACAGGGGAATAATTCACCCCTCCACTTT
CASSSQQGNNSPLHF
>.|TRBJ1-3|TRBV30|TRBD1
TGTGCCTGGATGTCTGGGACAGGGGGCTTTATCGGAAACACCATATATTTT
CAWMSGTGGFIGNTIYF
>.|TRBJ1-1|TRBV5-4|TRBD1
TGTGCCAGCAGCTTGGCCAAGGGGGCCTACGTCGAGGCTGAAGCTTTCTTT
CASSLAKGAYVEAEAFF
>.|TRBJ2-2|TRBV7-2|.
TGTGCCAGCAGTTCGGGCGGGGCTTTGCCCGGGGAGCTGTTTTTT
CASSSGGALPGELFF
>once|TRBJ1-1|TRBV21-1|.
TGTGCCAGCAGCAAAGCAAGGAAAGCTTCAGGGGGAGCTTTCTTT
CASSKARKASGGAFF
>.|TRBJ2-2|TRBV3-1/TRBV3-2|.
TGTGCCAGCAGCCAAGGACTAGTTAACACCGGGGAGCTGTTTTTT
CASSQGLVNTGELFF
>.|TRBJ2-1|TRBV7-3|TRBD2
TGTGCCAGCAGCGATCGACTAGCGGGGGTCAATGAGCAGTTCTTC
CASSDRLAGVNEQFF
>.|TRBJ2-1|TRBV12-3/TRBV12-4|.
TGTGCCAGCAGTTTGGGGAGTGAGCAGTTCTTC
CASSLGSEQFF
>.|TRBJ2-3|TRBV6-2/TRBV6-3|TRBD2
TGTGCCAGCAGTTCACGACTAGCGGGGGGGCGGACAGATACGCAGTATTTT
CASSSRLAGGRTDTQYF
>.|TRBJ1-4|TRBV7-2|TRBD1
TGTGCCAGCAGCCAATTTGGGACAGGGACTAATGAAAAACTGTTTTTT
CASSQFGTGTNEKLFF
>.|TRBJ2-3|TRBV6-2/TRBV6-3|TRBD1
TGTGCCAGCAGTTCTAGCAGGGGGCCAGATACGCAGTATTTT
CASSSSRGPDTQYF
>.|TRBJ2-6|TRBV9|TRBD2
TGTGCCAGCAGACGGGGGGACTCTGGGGCCAACGTCCTGACTTTC
CASRRGDSGANVLTF
>once|TRBJ1-2|TRBV11-2|.
TGTGCCAGCAGTCCGGGGGGGGCCGGTGGCTACACCTTC
CASSPGGAGGYTF
>.|TRBJ2-1|TRBV2|.
TGTGCCAGCAGAACCCTAGGGGCTGAGCAGTTCTTC
CASRTLGAEQFF
>.|TRBJ2-5|TRBV7-2|.
TGTGCCAGCAGCTTATCGGGAGAGCGGTGGGAGACCCAGTACTTC
CASSLSGERWETQYF
>.|TRBJ1-3|TRBV9|.
TGTGCCAGCAGCCCGAGGGGGGGGGACGTCAGATCATTCGGAAACACCATATATTTT
CASSPRGGDVRSFGNTIYF
>.|TRBJ2-5|TRBV7-3|TRBD1
TGTGCCAGCAGCTCAGACAGGGGGGAGACCCAGTACTTC
CASSSDRGETQYF